This passage covers 2 T cell receptor beta chains from one sample sequenced in a study of T-cell reconstitution after alpha-beta-depleted transplantation in children. Preparation of the TCRbeta library involved a method that used unique molecular identifiers. A single record per CDR3 protein comes from TCRdb applying MiXCR to the PCR reads. The sample shows around 370,000 distinct CDR3 sequences, about a tenth of them seen only once. The sequencing here drew on PBMCs from the stem cell graft donor, taken from the stem cell graft. Receptor source: a human donor who donated a stem cell graft to a child with acute lymphoblastic leukemia.

The chain couples TRBV7-8 to TRBJ1-2, with TRBD1 as a possible D gene (6 bases). The ends were cut back, 5 bases at V and 2 bases at J, with 18 bases in the middle. Germline V gene data show CDR1 as SGHVS and CDR2 as FQNEAQ. The CDR3 has 16 amino acids. The CDR3 region has the DNA TGTGCCAGCAGCCCCGACAGGTTACCTTCCAACTATGGCTACACCTTC. It encodes CASSPDRLPSNYGYTF.

This clonotype was seen a single time. The rearrangement uses TRBV12-2 and TRBJ2-7; the table calls TRBD2, which could not be checked here. TRBV12-2 is a pseudogene locus. The CDR3 is made up of 15 amino acids. The CDR3 sequence: CASRLECLPTYEQYF. In DNA form, the CDR3 reads TGTGCAAGTCGCTTAGAGTGCCTCCCCACCTACGAGCAGTACTTC.